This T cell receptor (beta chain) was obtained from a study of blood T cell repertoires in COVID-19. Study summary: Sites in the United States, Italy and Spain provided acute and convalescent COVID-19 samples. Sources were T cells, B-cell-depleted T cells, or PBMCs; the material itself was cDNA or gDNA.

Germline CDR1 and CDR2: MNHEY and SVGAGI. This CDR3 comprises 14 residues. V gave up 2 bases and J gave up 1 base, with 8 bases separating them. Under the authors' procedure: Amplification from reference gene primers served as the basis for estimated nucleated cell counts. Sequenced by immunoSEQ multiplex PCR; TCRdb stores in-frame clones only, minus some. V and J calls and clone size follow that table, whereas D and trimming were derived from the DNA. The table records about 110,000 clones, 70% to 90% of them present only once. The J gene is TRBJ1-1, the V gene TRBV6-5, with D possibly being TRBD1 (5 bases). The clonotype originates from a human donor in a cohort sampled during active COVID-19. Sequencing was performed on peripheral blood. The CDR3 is CASSYHRPNTEAFF. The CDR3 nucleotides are TGTGCCAGCAGTTACCACAGGCCGAACACTGAAGCTTTCTTT.